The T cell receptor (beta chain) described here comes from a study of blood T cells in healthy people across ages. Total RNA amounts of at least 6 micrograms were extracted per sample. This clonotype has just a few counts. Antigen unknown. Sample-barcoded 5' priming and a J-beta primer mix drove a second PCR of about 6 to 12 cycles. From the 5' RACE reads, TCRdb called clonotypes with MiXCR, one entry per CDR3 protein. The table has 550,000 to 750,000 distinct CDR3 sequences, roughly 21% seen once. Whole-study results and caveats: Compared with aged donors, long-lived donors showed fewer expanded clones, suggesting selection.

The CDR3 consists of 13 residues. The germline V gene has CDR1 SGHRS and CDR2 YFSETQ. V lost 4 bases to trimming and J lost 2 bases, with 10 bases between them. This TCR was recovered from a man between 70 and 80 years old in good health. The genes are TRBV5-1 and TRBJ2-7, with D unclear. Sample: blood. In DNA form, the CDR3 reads TGCGCCAGCAGCACAGCCCCGACCTACGAGCAGTACTTC. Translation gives CASSTAPTYEQYF. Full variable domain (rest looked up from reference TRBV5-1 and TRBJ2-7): KAGVTQTPRYLIKTRGQQVTLSCSPISGHRSVSWYQQTPGQGLQFLFEYFSETQRNKGNFPGRFSGRQFSNSRSEMNVSTLELGDSALYLCASSTAPTYEQYFGPGTRLTVT.